This is a list of T cell receptor beta chains from one sample in a study of blood T cell repertoires in COVID-19. Only in-frame clones appear in the TCRdb table, and some are missing; sequencing was by immunoSEQ multiplex PCR. The table has approximately 150,000 clones, roughly 80% seen once; the top ten hold approximately 3.5%. Material: peripheral blood. These receptors were taken from a man between 65 and 85 years old who had recovered from COVID-19. CDR3s include the opening cysteine and the closing phenylalanine or tryptophan. The D gene is left open where the match is weak. The size field is filled for only some rows; it gives once, few, many or a size class.

V gene,D gene,J gene,CDR3 length,clone size,CDR3 protein,CDR3 DNA
TRBV7-9,TRBD1,TRBJ2-7,15,NA,CASSQEGAVSYEQYF,TGTGCCAGCAGCCAAGAGGGGGCTGTTTCCTACGAGCAGTACTTC
TRBV7-2,TRBD1,TRBJ1-1,13,NA,CASSRTGGTEAFF,TGTGCCAGCAGCCGGACAGGGGGCACTGAAGCTTTCTTT
TRBV25-1,TRBD2,TRBJ2-7,17,NA,CASSESSGKYGTYEQYF,TGTGCCAGCAGTGAGTCTAGCGGGAAATATGGCACCTACGAGCAGTACTTC
TRBV19,TRBD2,TRBJ2-1,16,NA,CASSIIAGVAYNEQFF,TGTGCCAGTAGTATAATAGCGGGAGTAGCATACAATGAGCAGTTCTTC
TRBV28,NA,TRBJ2-7,16,NA,CASSMGVRTVSYEQYF,TGTGCCAGCAGCATGGGGGTTAGGACAGTATCCTACGAGCAGTACTTC
TRBV7-6,NA,TRBJ2-1,15,NA,CASSLAADPYNEQFF,TGTGCCAGCAGCTTAGCAGCGGACCCCTACAATGAGCAGTTCTTC
TRBV4-1,TRBD2,TRBJ2-2,16,NA,CASSYLAGAATGELFF,TGCGCCAGCAGCTATCTAGCGGGAGCGGCCACCGGGGAGCTGTTTTTT
TRBV21-1,NA,TRBJ1-1,16,NA,CASSRGTGGPNTEAFF,TGTGCCAGCAGCAGAGGGACAGGGGGCCCGAACACTGAAGCTTTCTTT
TRBV6-6,TRBD2,TRBJ2-1,18,NA,CASSLFRAGGPGYNEQFF,TGTGCCAGCAGTCTCTTTCGAGCGGGAGGGCCGGGGTACAATGAGCAGTTCTTC
TRBV3-1/TRBV3-2,TRBD2,TRBJ2-1,16,NA,CASSPLAGPKRNEQFF,TGTGCCAGCAGCCCACTAGCGGGACCAAAAAGAAATGAGCAGTTCTTC
TRBV18,TRBD2,TRBJ2-5,16,NA,CASSPGLAGVGETQYF,TGTGCCAGCTCCCCGGGACTAGCGGGAGTCGGGGAGACCCAGTACTTC
TRBV27,TRBD2,TRBJ2-3,15,NA,CASTPLESGAIKQYF,TGTGCCAGCACTCCCCTAGAGAGCGGGGCTATAAAGCAGTATTTT
TRBV2,NA,TRBJ2-3,14,NA,CASRERESLDTQYF,TGTGCCAGCAGGGAACGGGAGAGTTTGGATACGCAGTATTTT
TRBV30,TRBD1,TRBJ1-2,16,NA,CAWSDPNRGRGYGYTF,TGTGCCTGGAGTGATCCGAACAGGGGGCGCGGCTATGGCTACACCTTC
TRBV5-4,NA,TRBJ2-3,17,few,CASSLEGPQGYTDTQYF,TGTGCCAGCAGCTTGGAGGGGCCTCAGGGATACACAGATACGCAGTATTTT
TRBV13,TRBD2,TRBJ2-2,15,once,CASSHAGGNTGELFF,TGTGCCAGCTCTCATGCGGGAGGTAACACCGGGGAGCTGTTTTTT
TRBV27,NA,TRBJ1-3,15,NA,CASSSRGFSGNTIYF,TGTGCCAGCAGTTCCAGGGGATTCTCTGGAAACACCATATATTTT
TRBV12-5,NA,TRBJ1-2,13,once,CASGLSTAWGYTF,TGTGCTAGTGGTTTGTCGACAGCTTGGGGCTACACCTTC
TRBV5-1,TRBD1,TRBJ1-2,13,NA,CASSLDRGDGYTF,TGCGCCAGCAGCTTAGACAGGGGTGATGGCTACACCTTC
TRBV19,NA,TRBJ2-1,13,NA,CASSPSSYNEQFF,TGTGCCAGTAGCCCGAGCTCCTACAATGAGCAGTTCTTC
TRBV7-2,NA,TRBJ1-4,12,NA,CASSPFGEKLFF,TGTGCCAGCAGCCCGTTCGGGGAAAAACTGTTTTTT